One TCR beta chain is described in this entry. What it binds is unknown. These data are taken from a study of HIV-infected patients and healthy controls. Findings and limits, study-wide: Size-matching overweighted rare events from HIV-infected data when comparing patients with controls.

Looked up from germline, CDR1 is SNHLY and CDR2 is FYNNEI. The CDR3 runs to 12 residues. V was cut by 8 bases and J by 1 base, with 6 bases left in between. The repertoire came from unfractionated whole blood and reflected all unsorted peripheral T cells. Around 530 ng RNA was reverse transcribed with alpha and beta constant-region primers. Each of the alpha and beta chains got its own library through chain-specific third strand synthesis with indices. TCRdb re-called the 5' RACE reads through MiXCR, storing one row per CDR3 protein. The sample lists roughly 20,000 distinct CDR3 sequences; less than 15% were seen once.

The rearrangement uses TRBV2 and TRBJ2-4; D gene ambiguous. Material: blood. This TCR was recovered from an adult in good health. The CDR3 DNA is TGTGCCAGCTCAAAGGCCAAAAACATTCAGTACTTC. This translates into CASSKAKNIQYF.